This T cell receptor beta chain comes out of a study of Graves' ophthalmopathy and Graves' hyperthyroidism. Trimming stripped 7 bases from V and 7 bases from J, with 13 bases between. The CDR3 totals 12 residues. Germline V gene lookup returns CDR1 MNHEY and CDR2 SVGEGT. Remarks on this clonotype: What it binds is not known.

General study results and limits: Ophthalmopathy was separated from stable hyperthyroidism by a 13-signature model with around 88% sensitivity and just under 84% specificity.

Diagnosis was based on clinical symptoms, serum thyroxine, TRAb, thyroid ultrasound and orbital computed tomography. For repertoire sequencing, the TCR beta CDR3 regions were amplified from RNA transcripts. HTBI-primed RT-PCR formed the first round, and a multiplex PCR formed the second. TCRdb fed the multiplex PCR reads into MiXCR, producing one record per CDR3 protein. Seen here are about 210,000 distinct CDR3 sequences, 25% to 30% observed once, and the top ten hold approximately 8.2%. The rearrangement joins TRBV6-2 or TRBV6-3 to TRBJ1-2; D is uncertain. Input material: peripheral blood. The TCR comes from a man in his forties or fifties with Graves' ophthalmopathy. As DNA, the CDR3 is TGTGCCAGCACCACGAGAGGGCTTGGCTACACCTTC. This translates into CASTTRGLGYTF.